This T cell receptor beta chain was recovered during a study of cytomegalovirus exposure and HLA in healthy donors. Losses at the gene ends were 0 bases for V and 2 bases for J; bases not matched to a gene: 0. The CDR3 consists of 17 residues. On this clone: The antigen remains undetermined.

Points from the study as a whole: Cytomegalovirus association was assigned to about 150 TCR beta chains.

PCR was performed using 60 Vbeta and 13 Jbeta primers. Generated by immunoSEQ multiplex PCR, the TCRdb table keeps only in-frame clones and is missing some. The data contain 130,000 to 150,000 clones, 80% to 85% of them singletons. The receptor's source is a woman under 40 in good health and CMV-seronegative. The chain is built from TRBV5-3 and TRBJ2-1; 15 bases fit TRBD2. TRBV5-3 is known as an ORF, though its function is uncertain. Sequencing was performed on PBMCs. The CDR3 is CARSLGTSGGAYNEQFF. The CDR3 DNA follows: TGTGCCAGAAGCTTGGGGACTAGCGGGGGGGCCTACAATGAGCAGTTCTTC.